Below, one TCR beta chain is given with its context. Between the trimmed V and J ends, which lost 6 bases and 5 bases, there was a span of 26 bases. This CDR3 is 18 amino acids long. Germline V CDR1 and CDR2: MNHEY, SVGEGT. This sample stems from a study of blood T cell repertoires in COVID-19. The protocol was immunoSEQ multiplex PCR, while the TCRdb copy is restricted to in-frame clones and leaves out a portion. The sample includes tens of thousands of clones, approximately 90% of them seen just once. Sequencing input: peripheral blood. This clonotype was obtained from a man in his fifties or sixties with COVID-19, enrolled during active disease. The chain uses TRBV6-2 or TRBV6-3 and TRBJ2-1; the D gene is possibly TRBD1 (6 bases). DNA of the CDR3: TGTGCCAGCAGCGGAGAGCAGGTGTTCCGGGACACTCACAATGAGCAGTTCTTC. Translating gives CASSGEQVFRDTHNEQFF.